A selection of T cell receptor beta chains follows, all from one sample in a study of shared clonotypes between healthy human individuals. Using immunoSEQ multiplex PCR, the repertoire was profiled, and TCRdb retains in-frame clones only, with some absent. The repertoire holds about 92,000 clones, with 68% as singletons. Sequenced input: memory CD8+ T cells sorted from blood. These TCRs come from a man aged 30-40 years in good health. Both conserved end residues are part of each CDR3. The order of the fields is D gene, J gene, clone size, V gene, CDR3 DNA, CDR3 protein. The D gene is left open where the match is weak. Part of the rows lack a size; the others show once, few, many or a class for expanded clones.

D: TRBD1
J: TRBJ1-5
size: -
V: TRBV2
DNA: TGTGCCAGCACCTACCGACAGGGGAGCAATCAGCCCCAGCATTTT
CDR3: CASTYRQGSNQPQHF

D: -
J: TRBJ2-3
size: -
V: TRBV7-9
DNA: TGTGCCAGCAGCGCGGGTTTTTCTAGCACAGATACGCAGTATTTT
CDR3: CASSAGFSSTDTQYF

D: -
J: TRBJ2-7
size: once
V: TRBV18
DNA: TGTGCCAGCTCACCCCGACAGGCGGAGCCCGCCTACGAGCAGTACTTC
CDR3: CASSPRQAEPAYEQYF

D: -
J: TRBJ2-2
size: -
V: TRBV11-2
DNA: TGTGCCAGCAGCCGCCGGGGGAACACCGGGGAGCTGTTTTTT
CDR3: CASSRRGNTGELFF

D: -
J: TRBJ1-5
size: -
V: TRBV10-1
DNA: TGCGCCAGCAGTGAGTCGCGGGGAAAACACAATCAGCCCCAGCATTTT
CDR3: CASSESRGKHNQPQHF

D: -
J: TRBJ2-7
size: -
V: TRBV7-2
DNA: TGTGCCAGCAGCTTACTTCCCGGGGGCGGGAGTTTGTCCTACGAGCAGTACTTC
CDR3: CASSLLPGGGSLSYEQYF

D: -
J: TRBJ1-2
size: -
V: TRBV6-6
DNA: TGTGCCAGCAGTGTTTACACCTTC
CDR3: CASSVYTF

D: -
J: TRBJ2-7
size: few
V: TRBV4-1
DNA: TGCGCCAGCAGCCATCCTGGGACGGGTTCCTACGAGCAGTACTTC
CDR3: CASSHPGTGSYEQYF

D: TRBD1
J: TRBJ2-3
size: -
V: TRBV6-4
DNA: TGTGCCAGCAGTGTTGCAGGGGGTGATAGCACAGATACGCAGTATTTT
CDR3: CASSVAGGDSTDTQYF

D: TRBD2
J: TRBJ2-1
size: once
V: TRBV2
DNA: TGTGCCAGCAGTTCTAGCGGGAGCTACAATGAGCAGTTCTTC
CDR3: CASSSSGSYNEQFF

D: TRBD2
J: TRBJ2-3
size: -
V: TRBV18
DNA: TGTGCCAGCTCACCGAGAGGACTAGCGGGAGTGTATACGCAGTATTTT
CDR3: CASSPRGLAGVYTQYF

D: TRBD2
J: TRBJ2-4
size: -
V: TRBV9
DNA: TGTGCCAGCAGTGATCCCGGGGGGACCGCAGCGAAAAACATTCAGTACTTC
CDR3: CASSDPGGTAAKNIQYF

D: -
J: TRBJ2-5
size: -
V: TRBV28
DNA: TGTGCCAGCAGTTGGGTCGCGTGGGAGACCCAGTACTTC
CDR3: CASSWVAWETQYF

D: TRBD2
J: TRBJ2-5
size: -
V: TRBV28
DNA: TGTGCCAGCAGTACCGGACTAGCATCAGAGACCCAGTACTTC
CDR3: CASSTGLASETQYF

D: TRBD2
J: TRBJ2-2
size: -
V: TRBV14
DNA: TGTGCCAGCAGCGGACTAGCGGCCCCAAACACCGGGGAGCTGTTTTTT
CDR3: CASSGLAAPNTGELFF

D: -
J: TRBJ1-1
size: many
V: TRBV4-3
DNA: TGCGCCAGCAGTGATGATGGGATGAACACTGAAGCTTTCTTT
CDR3: CASSDDGMNTEAFF

D: -
J: TRBJ2-1
size: once
V: TRBV29-1
DNA: TGCAGCGTTATTGGGGGGAGCTCCTACAATGAGCAGTTCTTC
CDR3: CSVIGGSSYNEQFF

D: -
J: TRBJ2-7
size: few
V: TRBV19
DNA: TGTGCCAGTAGTGGGGACGTCAGGGATCCCTACGAGCAGTACTTC
CDR3: CASSGDVRDPYEQYF

D: -
J: TRBJ2-4
size: -
V: TRBV5-1
DNA: TGCGCCAGCAGCTTCGACTCAAACATTCAGTACTTC
CDR3: CASSFDSNIQYF

D: -
J: TRBJ2-3
size: -
V: TRBV6-5
DNA: TGTGCCAGCAGTTCCGGCGGGTTCAGGGATACGCAGTATTTT
CDR3: CASSSGGFRDTQYF

D: -
J: TRBJ2-1
size: -
V: TRBV11-3
DNA: TGTGCCAGCAGCTTAGGGACCGCTTCCGGTGAGCAGTTCTTC
CDR3: CASSLGTASGEQFF

D: -
J: TRBJ2-5
size: -
V: TRBV7-9
DNA: TGTGCCAGCAGCTTATTTGGGCCGGTAGAGACCCAGTACTTC
CDR3: CASSLFGPVETQYF